One sample yielded the 10 T cell receptor beta chains listed below, sequenced in a study of T cell repertoires in cytomegalovirus infection. TCRdb re-called the reads with MiXCR, one entry per CDR3 protein. The sample carries some 920,000 distinct CDR3 sequences, approximately 31% recorded once. No antigen has been identified for these receptors. Material: cultured CD8+ T cells from PBMCs, obtained from culture after CMV antigen stimulation. The source is a human donor in good health (CMV status not recorded). Some clones in this sample may be carry-over from other donors' samples.

CDR3 amino acids: CASNNRDGGFFSGNTIYF. For the CDR3, the DNA is TGTGCCAGCAACAACCGGGACGGCGGATTCTTCTCTGGAAACACCATATATTTT. This chain links TRBV12-3 or TRBV12-4 with TRBJ1-3; weak D call: TRBD1 (5 bases). The CDR3 runs 18 residues. V lost 7 bases, J lost 0 bases, and 22 bases lay in between.

The chain employs TRBV27 and TRBJ2-1; D is uncertain. The CDR3 sequence is 13 residues long. The V end lost 8 bases, the J end lost 4 bases, and 12 bases lay between the germline ends. CDR1 and CDR2 from the germline V gene are MNHEY and SMNVEV (reference sequence). This CDR3 reads CASGKAAYNEQFF. As DNA, the CDR3 is TGTGCCAGCGGCAAGGCGGCGTACAATGAGCAGTTCTTC.

The rearrangement uses TRBV14 and TRBJ1-2, with 8 positions matching TRBD1. From germline, CDR1 is SGHDN and CDR2 FVKESK. With V trimmed by 1 base and J by 4 bases, 8 bases remained unmatched. This CDR3 has 16 residues. CDR3 bases: TGTGCCAGCAGCCAAGTAGGGGGACAGGCGATCTATGGCTACACCTTC. This gives the protein CASSQVGGQAIYGYTF.

This clonotype was recorded a few times. The genes are TRBV12-3 or TRBV12-4 and TRBJ1-2; 9 bases align to TRBD1. The CDR3 loop spans 14 amino acids. The V gene end was trimmed by 5 bases and the J gene end by 7 bases; junction bases not matched to a gene: 8. The CDR3 DNA is TGTGCCAGCAGTGCCGGGACAGGGATGGGTGGCTACACCTTC. It yields the protein CASSAGTGMGGYTF.

This clonotype was observed at least ten times. J is TRBJ2-1 and V is TRBV19, with 10 positions matching TRBD2. The trim removed 2 bases at V and 3 bases at J, leaving 1 base unmatched. This CDR3 is 15 amino acids long. Germline values: CDR1 LNHDA, CDR2 SQIVND (reference sequence). CDR3 sequence (DNA): TGTGCCAGTAGTATATCTAGCGGGGGCTACAATGAGCAGTTCTTC. Its protein product is CASSISSGGYNEQFF. Supplemented by reference TRBV19 and TRBJ2-1, the full variable domain reads DGGITQSPKYLFRKEGQNVTLSCEQNLNHDAMYWYRQDPGQGLRLIYYSQIVNDFQKGDIAEGYSVSREKKESFPLTVTSAQKNPTAFYLCASSISSGGYNEQFFGPGTRLTVL.

This clonotype has more than one count but fewer than ten. This chain joins TRBV6-5 and TRBJ2-7, with 9 bases aligning to TRBD1. Unmatched junction bases numbered 12, after V lost 6 bases and J lost 3 bases. This CDR3 has 16 amino acids. In germline, CDR1 is MNHEY, CDR2 SVGAGI. The CDR3 spells CASSPGTGLLLYEQYV. The CDR3 bases are TGTGCCAGCAGCCCGGGGACAGGGCTTCTACTCTACGAGCAGTACGTC.

This clonotype was observed once. V and J are TRBV5-4 and TRBJ2-3; 8 nucleotides match TRBD2. CDR1 and CDR2 (germline): SGHNT, YYREEE (reference sequence). The CDR3 consists of 17 residues. The V and J ends lost 4 bases and 1 base, in that order; junction bases with no gene match: 11. CDR3 nucleotide sequence: TGTGCCAGCAGCCCCCGGGGGGGGCTTGTGGGCACAGATACGCAGTATTTT. It encodes CASSPRGGLVGTDTQYF. The entire variable domain, with the rest obtained from reference TRBV5-4 and TRBJ2-3, is as follows: ETGVTQSPTHLIKTRGQQVTLRCSSQSGHNTVSWYQQALGQGPQFIFQYYREEENGRGNFPPRFSGLQFPNYSSELNVNALELDDSALYLCASSPRGGLVGTDTQYFGPGTRLTVL.

V and J are TRBV27 and TRBJ1-1; D not resolved. Trimming shortened V by 0 bases and J by 2 bases, and 10 bases separated the two germline ends. CDR3 length equals 15 residues. CDR1 is MNHEY and CDR2 is SMNVEV in the germline V gene (reference sequence). CDR3: CASSLSQATNTEAFF. CDR3 sequence (DNA): TGTGCCAGCAGTTTATCGCAGGCTACCAACACTGAAGCTTTCTTT.

This clonotype was counted only a few times. The rearrangement uses TRBV7-6 and TRBJ2-1, with D perhaps given as TRBD1 or TRBD2 (5 bases each). The V gene's germline CDR1 is SGHVS and CDR2 FNYEAQ. The CDR3 is 15 amino acids. Trimming pared 5 bases from V and 6 bases from J, leaving 17 bases between. In nucleotides, the CDR3 is TGTGCCAGCAGCCGGGGCAGCCCTTTGGTCAATGAGCAGTTCTTC. Translation gives CASSRGSPLVNEQFF.

The gene calls are TRBV6-2 or TRBV6-3 and TRBJ2-4; TRBD1 matches at 8 bases. CDR3 length equals 13 residues. With V trimmed by 0 bases and J by 14 bases, 6 bases remained unmatched. Germline assignment: CDR1 MNHEY and CDR2 SVGEGT. This CDR3 reads CASSYSGQGEEYF. DNA of the CDR3: TGTGCCAGCAGTTACTCCGGACAGGGAGAGGAGTACTTC.